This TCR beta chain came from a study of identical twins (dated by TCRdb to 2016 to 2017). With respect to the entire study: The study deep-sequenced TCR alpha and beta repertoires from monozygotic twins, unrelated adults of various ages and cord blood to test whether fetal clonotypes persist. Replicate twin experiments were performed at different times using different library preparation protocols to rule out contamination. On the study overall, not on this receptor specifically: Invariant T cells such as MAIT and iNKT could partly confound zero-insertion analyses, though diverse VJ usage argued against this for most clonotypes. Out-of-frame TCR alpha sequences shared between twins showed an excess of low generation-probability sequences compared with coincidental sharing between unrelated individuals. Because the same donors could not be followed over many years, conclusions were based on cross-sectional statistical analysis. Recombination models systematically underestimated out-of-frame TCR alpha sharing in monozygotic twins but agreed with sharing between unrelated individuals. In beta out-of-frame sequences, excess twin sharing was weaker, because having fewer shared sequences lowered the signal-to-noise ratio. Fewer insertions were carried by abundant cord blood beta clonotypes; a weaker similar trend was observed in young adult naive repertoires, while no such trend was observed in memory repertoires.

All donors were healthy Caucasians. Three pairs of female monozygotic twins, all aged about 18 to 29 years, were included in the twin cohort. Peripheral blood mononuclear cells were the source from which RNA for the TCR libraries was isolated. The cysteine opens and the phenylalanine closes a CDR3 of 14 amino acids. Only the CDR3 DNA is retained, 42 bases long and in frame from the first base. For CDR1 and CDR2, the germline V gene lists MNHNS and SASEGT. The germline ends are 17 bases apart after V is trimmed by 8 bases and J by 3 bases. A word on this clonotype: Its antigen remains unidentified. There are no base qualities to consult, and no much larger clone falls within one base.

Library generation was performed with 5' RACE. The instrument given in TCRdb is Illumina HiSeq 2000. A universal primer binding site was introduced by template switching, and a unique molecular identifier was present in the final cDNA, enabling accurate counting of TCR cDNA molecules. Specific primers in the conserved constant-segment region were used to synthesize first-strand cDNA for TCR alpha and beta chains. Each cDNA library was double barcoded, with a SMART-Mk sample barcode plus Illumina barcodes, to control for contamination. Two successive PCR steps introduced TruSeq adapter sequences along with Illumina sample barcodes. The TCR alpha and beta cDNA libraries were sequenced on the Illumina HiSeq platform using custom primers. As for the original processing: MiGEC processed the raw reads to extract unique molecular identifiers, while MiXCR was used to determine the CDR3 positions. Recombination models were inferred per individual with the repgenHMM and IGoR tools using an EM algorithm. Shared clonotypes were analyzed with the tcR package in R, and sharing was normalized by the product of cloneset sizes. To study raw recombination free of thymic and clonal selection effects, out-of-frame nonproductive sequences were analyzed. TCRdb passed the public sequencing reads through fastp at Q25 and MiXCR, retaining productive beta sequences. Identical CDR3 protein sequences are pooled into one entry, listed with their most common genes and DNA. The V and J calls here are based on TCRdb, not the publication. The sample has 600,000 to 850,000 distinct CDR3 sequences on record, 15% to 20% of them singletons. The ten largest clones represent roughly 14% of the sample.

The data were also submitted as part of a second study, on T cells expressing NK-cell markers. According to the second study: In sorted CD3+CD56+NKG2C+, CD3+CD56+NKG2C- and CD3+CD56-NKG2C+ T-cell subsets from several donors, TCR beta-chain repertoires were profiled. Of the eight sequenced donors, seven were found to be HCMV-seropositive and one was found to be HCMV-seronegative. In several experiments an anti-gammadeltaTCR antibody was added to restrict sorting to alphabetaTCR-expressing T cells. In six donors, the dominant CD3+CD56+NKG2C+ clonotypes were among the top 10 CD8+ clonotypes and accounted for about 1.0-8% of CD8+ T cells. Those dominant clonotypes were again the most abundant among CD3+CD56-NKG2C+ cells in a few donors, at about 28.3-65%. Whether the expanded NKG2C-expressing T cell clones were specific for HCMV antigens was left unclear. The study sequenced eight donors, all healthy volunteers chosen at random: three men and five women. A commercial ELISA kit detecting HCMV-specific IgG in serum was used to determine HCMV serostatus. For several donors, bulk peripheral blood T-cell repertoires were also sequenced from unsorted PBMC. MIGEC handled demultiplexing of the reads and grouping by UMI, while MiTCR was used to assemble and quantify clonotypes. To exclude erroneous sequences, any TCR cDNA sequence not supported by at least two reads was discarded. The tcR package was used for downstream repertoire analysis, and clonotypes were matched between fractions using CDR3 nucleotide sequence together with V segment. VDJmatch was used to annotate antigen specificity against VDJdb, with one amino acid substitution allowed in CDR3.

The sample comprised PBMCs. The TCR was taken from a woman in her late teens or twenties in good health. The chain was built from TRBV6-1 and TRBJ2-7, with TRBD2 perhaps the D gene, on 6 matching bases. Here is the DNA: TGTGCCAGCGGGGCCGGAGGGCCGCGCTACGAGCAGTACTTC. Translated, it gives CASGAGGPRYEQYF.